The clone carrying this TCR beta chain has only one observation. This specimen belongs to a study of blood T cells in healthy people across ages. CDR1 and CDR2 from the germline V gene are SGHRS and YFSETQ. The CDR3 covers 15 residues. A second PCR, run for roughly 7 to 11 cycles, used a sample-barcoded 5' primer plus a J-beta primer mix. With 12 random nucleotides, a template-switch adaptor tagged each individual cDNA molecule. TCRdb redid the calling of the 5' RACE reads with MiXCR, one entry per CDR3 protein. The table includes about 1.1 million distinct CDR3 sequences, roughly two fifths detected once.

Sequenced sample: blood. The J gene is TRBJ2-1, the V gene TRBV5-1; perhaps TRBD1 as D (5 bases). TRBJ2-7 matches the DNA end more closely, so the J call is doubtful. The clonotype was recovered from a man younger than 35 in good health. DNA for the CDR3: TGCGCCAGCACCCCTGGACAAACGACCTACAATGAGCAGTACTTC. Protein product: CASTPGQTTYNEQYF.